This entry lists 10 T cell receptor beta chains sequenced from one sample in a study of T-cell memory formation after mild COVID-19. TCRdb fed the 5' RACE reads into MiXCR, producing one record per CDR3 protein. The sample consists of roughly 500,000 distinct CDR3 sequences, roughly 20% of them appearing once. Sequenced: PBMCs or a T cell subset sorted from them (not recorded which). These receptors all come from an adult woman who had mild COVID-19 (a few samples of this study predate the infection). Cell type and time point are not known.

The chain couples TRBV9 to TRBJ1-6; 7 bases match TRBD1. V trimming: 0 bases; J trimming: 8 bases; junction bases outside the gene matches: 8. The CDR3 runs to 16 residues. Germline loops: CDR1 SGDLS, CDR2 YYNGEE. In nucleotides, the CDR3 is TGTGCCAGCAGCGTAGCGGAGGGGGCGGGTTATTCACCCCTCCACTTT. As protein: CASSVAEGAGYSPLHF. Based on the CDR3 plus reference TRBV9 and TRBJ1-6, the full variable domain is DSGVTQTPKHLITATGQRVTLRCSPRSGDLSVYWYQQSLDQGLQFLIQYYNGEERAKGNILERFSAQQFPDLHSELNLSSLELGDSALYFCASSVAEGAGYSPLHFGNGTRLTVT.

CDR3 DNA: TGTGCCAGCAGGATAGCGGGGGCCGGAGTAGATACGCAGTATTTT. This gives the protein CASRIAGAGVDTQYF. This sequence joins TRBV12-3 or TRBV12-4 and TRBJ2-3; TRBD2 matches 9 bases. The trim removed 6 bases at V and 5 bases at J, leaving 9 bases unmatched. This CDR3 has 15 residues.

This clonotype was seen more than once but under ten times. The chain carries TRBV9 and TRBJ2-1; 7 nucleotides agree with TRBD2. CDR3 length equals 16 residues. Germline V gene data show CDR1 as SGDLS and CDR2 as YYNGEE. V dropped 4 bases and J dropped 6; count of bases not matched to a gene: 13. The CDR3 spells CASSSPREARLNEQFF. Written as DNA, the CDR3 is TGTGCCAGCAGCTCCCCCCGGGAGGCTAGACTCAATGAGCAGTTCTTC.

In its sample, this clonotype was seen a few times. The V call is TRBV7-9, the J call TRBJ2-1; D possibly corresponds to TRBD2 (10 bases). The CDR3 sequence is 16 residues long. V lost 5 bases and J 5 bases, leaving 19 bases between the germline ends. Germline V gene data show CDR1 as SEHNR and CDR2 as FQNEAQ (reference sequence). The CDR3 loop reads CASSNRGLAGDNEQFF. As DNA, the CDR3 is TGTGCCAGCAGCAACAGGGGGCTAGCGGGAGACAATGAGCAGTTCTTC.

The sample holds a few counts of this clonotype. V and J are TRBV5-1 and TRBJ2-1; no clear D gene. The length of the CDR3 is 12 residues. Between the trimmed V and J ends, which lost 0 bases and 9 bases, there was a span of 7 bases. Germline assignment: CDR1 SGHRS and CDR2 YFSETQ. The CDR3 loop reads CASSLDFLEQFF. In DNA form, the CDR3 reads TGCGCCAGCAGCTTGGATTTCCTTGAGCAGTTCTTC.

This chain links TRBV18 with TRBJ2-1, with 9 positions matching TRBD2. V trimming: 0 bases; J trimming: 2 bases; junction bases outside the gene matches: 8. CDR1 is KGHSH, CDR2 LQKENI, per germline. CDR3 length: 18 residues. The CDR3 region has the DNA TGTGCCAGCTCACCACCCCTTTTAGCGGGAGTAGCCTACAATGAGCAGTTCTTC. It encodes CASSPPLLAGVAYNEQFF.

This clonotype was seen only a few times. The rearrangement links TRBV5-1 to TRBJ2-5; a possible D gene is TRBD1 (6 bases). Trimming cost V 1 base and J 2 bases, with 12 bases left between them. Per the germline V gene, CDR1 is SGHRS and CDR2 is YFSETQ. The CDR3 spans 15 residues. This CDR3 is CASSLQGTSQETQYF. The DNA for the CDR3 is TGCGCCAGCAGCTTGCAGGGGACCTCACAAGAGACCCAGTACTTC.

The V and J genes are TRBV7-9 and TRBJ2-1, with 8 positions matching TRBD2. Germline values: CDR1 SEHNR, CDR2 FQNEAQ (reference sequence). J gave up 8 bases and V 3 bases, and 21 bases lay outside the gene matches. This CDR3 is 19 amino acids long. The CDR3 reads CASSFFTGLSGEGWDEQFF. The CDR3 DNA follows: TGTGCCAGCAGCTTTTTCACTGGCCTTAGCGGGGAGGGTTGGGATGAGCAGTTCTTC.

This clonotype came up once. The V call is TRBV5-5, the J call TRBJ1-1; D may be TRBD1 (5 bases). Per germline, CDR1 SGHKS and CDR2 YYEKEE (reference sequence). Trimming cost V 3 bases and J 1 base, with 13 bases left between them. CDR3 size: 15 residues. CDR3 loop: CASSWRDWGNTEAFF. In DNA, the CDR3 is TGTGCCAGCAGCTGGCGGGACTGGGGGAACACTGAAGCTTTCTTT.

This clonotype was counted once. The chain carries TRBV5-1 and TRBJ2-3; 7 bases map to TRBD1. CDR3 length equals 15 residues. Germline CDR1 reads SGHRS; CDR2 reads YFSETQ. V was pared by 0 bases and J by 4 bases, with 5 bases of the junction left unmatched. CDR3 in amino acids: CASSLDRGDADTQYF. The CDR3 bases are TGCGCCAGCAGCTTGGACAGGGGCGACGCAGATACGCAGTATTTT.